A single sample gave rise to the 24 T cell receptor beta chains below, sequenced in a study of T cells after yellow fever vaccination. TCRdb itself ran the 5' RACE reads through MiXCR, one entry per CDR3 protein. The data show some 400,000 distinct CDR3 sequences, under 20% seen once. The source material was PBMCs, sampled before the yellow fever booster vaccination. The receptors were sampled from a man aged 18 to 35 who received the YFV17D yellow fever vaccine.

This clonotype was seen a handful of times. V is TRBV12-3 or TRBV12-4 and J is TRBJ1-1, with D perhaps matching TRBD1 (5 bases). The CDR3 length is 13 residues. Between the trimmed V and J ends, which lost 3 bases and 11 bases, there was a span of 16 bases. Here the CDR3 reads CASSFRVAVGAFF. The CDR3 DNA follows: TGTGCCAGCAGTTTCAGGGTTGCTGTGGGGGCTTTCTTT.

The V gene is TRBV7-2, the J gene TRBJ2-3, with TRBD2 matching 11 bases. There are 15 residues in the CDR3. Germline assignment: CDR1 SGHTA and CDR2 FQGNSA. V shed 6 bases, J shed 3 bases, and the junction held 5 bases outside the gene matches. The CDR3 DNA sequence: TGTGCCAGCAGAGTTACTAGCGGGGGAACAGATACGCAGTATTTT. Encoded protein: CASRVTSGGTDTQYF.

This chain joins TRBV2 and TRBJ1-1; D perhaps matches TRBD1 (5 bases). From germline, CDR1 is SNHLY and CDR2 FYNNEI. The CDR3 is 14 amino acids. Trimming took 5 bases from V and 1 from J, leaving 11 bases between them. CDR3 DNA sequence: TGTGCCAGCAGTATCTCAGGGCCGAACACTGAAGCTTTCTTT. Translation: CASSISGPNTEAFF.

This clonotype was counted only a few times. This chain uses TRBV28 with TRBJ2-5, with D possibly matching TRBD2 (5 bases). Germline CDR1 and CDR2: MDHEN and SYDVKM. The CDR3 has 12 amino acids. Trimming pared 3 bases from V and 4 bases from J, leaving 6 bases between. For the CDR3, the DNA is TGTGCCAGCAGTTTTAGCGCAGAGACCCAGTACTTC. Its protein is CASSFSAETQYF.

The gene calls are TRBV18 and TRBJ2-7; 7 bases are a match to TRBD1. This CDR3 is 15 amino acids long. The V and J ends lost 3 bases and 3 bases, in that order; junction bases with no gene match: 8. Germline values: CDR1 KGHSH, CDR2 LQKENI. CDR3 sequence (DNA): TGTGCCAGCTCACCTCGGGGACAGACCTTCTACGAGCAGTACTTC. Translation: CASSPRGQTFYEQYF.

This chain's CDR3 is CASTSPEAGPYEQYF. CDR3 nucleotide sequence: TGTGCCAGCACTTCTCCGGAGGCCGGGCCCTACGAGCAGTACTTC. The gene calls are TRBV12-3 or TRBV12-4 and TRBJ2-7; D may be TRBD2 (5 bases). This CDR3 spans 15 amino acids. V was trimmed by 7 bases and J by 2 bases, leaving 18 bases between them.

This clonotype was observed a few times. V gene TRBV9 combines with J gene TRBJ1-6; D unresolved. Trimming stripped 4 bases from V and 8 bases from J, with 7 bases between. This CDR3 spans 12 amino acids. Per the germline V gene, CDR1 is SGDLS and CDR2 is YYNGEE. The CDR3 bases are TGTGCCAGCAGCTCGGACGATTCACCCCTCCACTTT. Its translation is CASSSDDSPLHF.

This clonotype was observed a handful of times. The CDR3 coding sequence is TGCAGTGCTGACCGGGACACCCGGGGAGAGCAGTACTTC. Protein sequence: CSADRDTRGEQYF. This chain uses TRBV20-1 with TRBJ2-7, with a weak D call TRBD1 (6 bases). The CDR3 is 13 residues long. Germline CDR1 reads DFQATT; CDR2 reads SNEGSKA (reference sequence). Between the trimmed V and J ends, which lost 5 bases and 7 bases, there was a span of 18 bases.

The chain joins TRBV27 to TRBJ2-1, with D perhaps TRBD1 (5 bases). Deletions cut 5 bases from V and 4 bases from J, with 12 bases between. The length of the CDR3 is 14 residues. Germline-derived CDR1 and CDR2 are MNHEY and SMNVEV (reference sequence). The CDR3 DNA sequence: TGTGCCAGCAGTGCCTTGACAGTTTACAATGAGCAGTTCTTC. Protein: CASSALTVYNEQFF.

The table lists this clonotype with a few counts. The V gene is TRBV4-3, the J gene TRBJ1-4; no clear D. This CDR3 has 16 amino acids. CDR1 LGHNA and CDR2 YSLEER come from the germline V gene. Deletions cut 2 bases from V and 7 bases from J, with 17 bases between. Here the CDR3 reads CASSQLTAYEIEKLFF. In nucleotides, the CDR3 is TGCGCCAGCAGCCAACTAACGGCCTATGAGATTGAAAAACTGTTTTTT.

This clonotype has a handful of counts. V and J are TRBV24-1 and TRBJ2-1, with D uncertain. Deletions cut 1 base from V and 8 bases from J, with 11 bases between. This CDR3 contains 14 residues. Germline CDR1 KGHDR, CDR2 SFDVKD. This CDR3 is CATSDLRKGDEQFF. The CDR3 DNA sequence: TGTGCCACCAGTGATTTAAGGAAGGGCGATGAGCAGTTCTTC.

In its sample, this clonotype was seen a few times. The chain carries TRBV28 and TRBJ2-7; D assignment may be TRBD1 or TRBD2 (5 bases each). Deletions cut 10 bases from V and 2 bases from J, with 18 bases between. CDR1 is MDHEN and CDR2 is SYDVKM in the germline V gene. The CDR3 has 14 amino acids. The CDR3 DNA follows: TGTGCCACCCTCTCCGCCGGGGCAGCCTACGAGCAGTACGTC. It encodes CATLSAGAAYEQYV.

This chain uses TRBV6-5 with TRBJ2-1, with 9 positions matching TRBD2. Germline V CDR1 and CDR2: MNHEY, SVGAGI. The CDR3 consists of 13 residues. The V gene end was trimmed by 8 bases and the J gene end by 6 bases; junction bases not matched to a gene: 5. For the CDR3, the DNA is TGTGCCAGCGCTCGCGGGGGGGTCAATGAGCAGTTCTTC. It specifies CASARGGVNEQFF.

There are a few counts of this clonotype. The gene calls are TRBV5-6 and TRBJ1-1; 7 positions agree with TRBD1. The germline gives CDR1 SGHDT, CDR2 YYEEEE. The junction had 18 bases not matched to a gene; V was cut back by 6 bases and J by 1 base. The CDR3 consists of 18 residues. CDR3 DNA: TGTGCCAGCATCCTCCGCAGGGGGAGGGTGACGAGGAACACTGAAGCTTTCTTT. Encoded protein: CASILRRGRVTRNTEAFF.

The sample holds many counts of this clonotype. The J gene is TRBJ2-5, the V gene TRBV18; 7 bases are a match to TRBD1. Trimming at V came to 6 bases and at J to 3 bases, leaving 4 bases not matched to a gene. In germline, CDR1 is KGHSH, CDR2 LQKENI. The CDR3 covers 13 residues. CDR3 coding DNA: TGTGCCAGCTCTCGCGGACAGGAAGAGACCCAGTACTTC. Amino acid sequence: CASSRGQEETQYF. Drawing the rest from reference TRBV18 and TRBJ2-5, the complete variable domain is NAGVMQNPRHLVRRRGQEARLRCSPMKGHSHVYWYRQLPEEGLKFMVYLQKENIIDESGMPKERFSAEFPKEGPSILRIQQVVRGDSAAYFCASSRGQEETQYFGPGTRLLVL.

This clonotype occurred many times. This chain joins TRBV20-1 and TRBJ1-1; TRBD1 aligns across 7 bases. The J segment lost 4 bases and the V segment lost 2 bases, leaving 1 base of the junction unmatched. CDR3 length equals 12 residues. Germline V gene data show CDR1 as DFQATT and CDR2 as SNEGSKA (reference sequence). The DNA for the CDR3 is TGCAGTGCTAGACAGGGGGGCACTGAAGCTTTCTTT. It yields the protein CSARQGGTEAFF.

The chain couples TRBV5-1 to TRBJ1-2; no clear D. V lost 2 bases, J lost 7 bases, and 15 bases lay in between. The CDR3 is 14 amino acids. CDR1 SGHRS and CDR2 YFSETQ come from the germline V gene. The CDR3: CASSFSDDRGGYTF. The CDR3 region has the DNA TGCGCCAGCAGCTTCAGTGACGACCGGGGTGGCTACACCTTC. Full variable domain (remainder filled in from reference TRBV5-1 and TRBJ1-2): KAGVTQTPRYLIKTRGQQVTLSCSPISGHRSVSWYQQTPGQGLQFLFEYFSETQRNKGNFPGRFSGRQFSNSRSEMNVSTLELGDSALYLCASSFSDDRGGYTFGSGTRLTVV.

The chain has TRBV7-6 and TRBJ2-1; D is uncertain. The CDR3 has 13 amino acids. Germline V CDR1 and CDR2: SGHVS, FNYEAQ. Trimming took 1 base from V and 10 from J, leaving 11 bases between them. The CDR3 DNA follows: TGTGCCAGCAGCTTAGATAGGATCCAGGAGCAGTTCTTC. Translating gives CASSLDRIQEQFF.

In its sample, this clonotype was seen many times. This chain connects TRBV12-3 or TRBV12-4 to TRBJ1-4, with no clear D. Trimming pared 1 base from V and 7 bases from J, leaving 7 bases between. CDR3 length equals 13 residues. The CDR3 is CASSLGQLEKLFF. DNA for the CDR3: TGTGCCAGCAGTTTAGGACAACTTGAAAAACTGTTTTTT.

V usage is TRBV15 and J usage is TRBJ2-1; maybe TRBD1 (5 bases). Trimming cost V 3 bases and J 2 bases, with 8 bases left between them. The CDR3 runs to 14 residues. Germline loops: CDR1 LNHNV, CDR2 YYDKDF (reference sequence). CDR3 sequence (DNA): TGTGCCACCAGCAGGGACACCCCCTACAATGAGCAGTTCTTC. Amino acid sequence: CATSRDTPYNEQFF.

The chain recombines TRBV7-2 with TRBJ1-1; no clear D gene. Germline CDR1 reads SGHTA; CDR2 reads FQGNSA. Trimming took 2 bases from V and 0 from J, leaving 4 bases between them. This CDR3 is built from 13 residues. CDR3 sequence: CASSLMMNTEAFF. The DNA for the CDR3 is TGTGCCAGCAGCTTAATGATGAACACTGAAGCTTTCTTT.

This clonotype was picked up many times. The V and J genes are TRBV4-3 and TRBJ2-5; 7 bases are a match to TRBD2. After removal of 1 base from V and 5 bases from J, the junction contained 10 bases not matched to a gene. This CDR3 spans 16 amino acids. Germline V CDR1 and CDR2: LGHNA, YSLEER. CDR3 residues: CASSQGSGTNLETQYF. DNA for the CDR3: TGCGCCAGCAGCCAAGGGTCCGGGACTAACTTGGAGACCCAGTACTTC.

The genes are TRBV9 and TRBJ2-5; 8 positions agree with TRBD1. The CDR3 runs 15 residues. The V gene end was trimmed by 0 bases and the J gene end by 5 bases; junction bases not matched to a gene: 6. The germline V gene has CDR1 SGDLS and CDR2 YYNGEE. The CDR3 is CASSVVPGGVETQYF. The CDR3 DNA follows: TGTGCCAGCAGCGTAGTCCCAGGGGGCGTCGAGACCCAGTACTTC.

This clonotype was counted only a few times. This chain links TRBV6-5 with TRBJ2-3, with D maybe TRBD2 (5 bases). Germline CDR1 and CDR2: MNHEY and SVGAGI. This CDR3 has 16 amino acids. Trimming removed 6 bases at V and 1 base at J, with 17 bases between. The CDR3 sequence: CASSPRTRSGTDTQYF. CDR3 bases: TGTGCCAGCAGCCCCCGGACTCGTTCAGGCACAGATACGCAGTATTTT.